A single sample gave rise to the 22 T cell receptor beta chains below, sequenced in a study of CD8+ T cells in alopecia areata. Treatment: oral pan-JAK inhibitor, 5-10 mg twice daily. Sequencing relied on a cDNA template that was reverse transcribed from extracted RNA. Libraries were prepared by immunoSEQ multiplex PCR; TCRdb keeps only in-frame clonotypes and omits some of them. The table includes approximately 170,000 clones, 50% to 65% detected once. The sample was CD4+ T cells sorted from blood, taken at week 24, from a patient treated with tofacitinib. These receptors originate from a human donor with alopecia areata.

The chain carries TRBV5-6 and TRBJ1-6; 9 bases fit TRBD1. This CDR3 contains 15 residues. Per the germline V gene, CDR1 is SGHDT and CDR2 is YYEEEE. Germline trimming cut 2 bases from V and 7 bases from J; bases unmatched to any gene: 4. In DNA form, the CDR3 reads TGTGCCAGCAGCTTCAACGACAGGGGGAATTCACCCCTCCACTTT. This sequence encodes CASSFNDRGNSPLHF.

The rearrangement links TRBV9 to TRBJ1-2; 7 positions agree with TRBD1. This CDR3 contains 15 residues. J gave up 6 bases and V 0 bases, and 8 bases lay outside the gene matches. The germline CDR1 and CDR2 sequences are SGDLS and YYNGEE. In nucleotides, the CDR3 is TGTGCCAGCAGCGTAGCCCCGACAGGGAATAATGGCTACACCTTC. This codes for CASSVAPTGNNGYTF.

The gene calls are TRBV30 and TRBJ1-5; 8 bases align to TRBD1. From germline, CDR1 is GTSNPN and CDR2 SVGIG (reference sequence). V lost 5 bases to trimming and J lost 0 bases; unmatched junction nucleotides: 12. The CDR3 is 17 amino acids. This CDR3 reads CAWDRGQTRYSNQPQHF. The CDR3 region has the DNA TGTGCCTGGGACAGGGGACAAACGAGATATAGCAATCAGCCCCAGCATTTT.

The chain uses TRBV7-2 and TRBJ2-3; 7 nucleotides agree with TRBD2. The V and J ends lost 3 bases and 3 bases, in that order; junction bases with no gene match: 6. In germline, CDR1 is SGHTA, CDR2 FQGNSA. The CDR3 is 15 amino acids. CDR3 amino acids: CASSFTGLGTDTQYF. CDR3 sequence (DNA): TGTGCCAGCAGCTTCACAGGACTAGGAACAGATACGCAGTATTTT.

This chain links TRBV30 with TRBJ2-7; 7 nucleotides align to TRBD1. V lost 0 bases to trimming and J lost 3 bases; unmatched junction nucleotides: 8. The length of the CDR3 is 15 residues. Germline-derived CDR1 and CDR2 are GTSNPN and SVGIG (reference sequence). The CDR3 reads CAWSVLRSGGYEQYF. The CDR3 DNA reads as TGTGCCTGGAGTGTACTGAGGTCAGGGGGCTACGAGCAGTACTTC.

The chain links TRBV9 to TRBJ2-5, with unresolved D. This CDR3 region has 13 residues. Germline V gene sequence: CDR1 SGDLS, CDR2 YYNGEE. Trimming took off 0 bases at V and 3 bases at J, with 6 bases between the two ends. CDR3 amino acids: CASSVDTEETQYF. For the CDR3, the DNA is TGTGCCAGCAGCGTAGACACAGAAGAGACCCAGTACTTC.

The gene calls are TRBV30 and TRBJ1-1; D unresolved. This CDR3 is 13 amino acids long. Germline loops: CDR1 GTSNPN, CDR2 SVGIG (reference sequence). V lost 0 bases and J lost 9, with 14 bases in between. In DNA, the CDR3 is TGTGCCTGGAGTGTGATGATCCGGAGTAAAGCTTTCTTT. Translated: CAWSVMIRSKAFF.

The chain is built from TRBV11-2 and TRBJ2-1, with D uncertain. Germline CDR1 reads SGHAT; CDR2 reads FQNNGV. V was cut by 5 bases and J by 9 bases, with 11 bases left in between. The CDR3 spans 12 residues. The CDR3 sequence is CASSPTRREQFF. The CDR3 DNA sequence: TGTGCCAGCAGCCCAACCCGCCGTGAGCAGTTCTTC.

This sequence joins TRBV5-1 and TRBJ1-3, with D perhaps TRBD1 (5 bases). The CDR3 sequence is 14 residues long. Trimming cost V 2 bases and J 4 bases, with 10 bases left between them. From germline, CDR1 is SGHRS and CDR2 YFSETQ. The CDR3 sequence is CASSFTGGGNTIYF. The CDR3 bases are TGCGCCAGCAGCTTTACAGGTGGAGGAAACACCATATATTTT. Together with reference TRBV5-1 and TRBJ1-3, the CDR3 gives the full variable domain: KAGVTQTPRYLIKTRGQQVTLSCSPISGHRSVSWYQQTPGQGLQFLFEYFSETQRNKGNFPGRFSGRQFSNSRSEMNVSTLELGDSALYLCASSFTGGGNTIYFGEGSWLTVV.

The chain uses TRBV2 and TRBJ1-5, with D perhaps TRBD1 (6 bases). Germline loops: CDR1 SNHLY, CDR2 FYNNEI. This CDR3 is 14 amino acids long. Trimming took off 8 bases at V and 2 bases at J, with 13 bases between the two ends. The CDR3 nucleotides read TGTGCCAGCTGCCGGGACATAGGCAATCAGCCCCAGCATTTT. This sequence encodes CASCRDIGNQPQHF. Looking up the rest from reference TRBV2 and TRBJ1-5 gives the full variable domain: EPEVTQTPSHQVTQMGQEVILRCVPISNHLYFYWYRQILGQKVEFLVSFYNNEISEKSEIFDDQFSVERPDGSNFTLKIRSTKLEDSAMYFCASCRDIGNQPQHFGDGTRLSIL.

The chain recombines TRBV7-2 with TRBJ2-2; D is perhaps TRBD1 or TRBD2 (6 bases each). This CDR3 has 13 residues. Trimming took off 6 bases at V and 6 bases at J, with 11 bases between the two ends. Germline CDR1 reads SGHTA; CDR2 reads FQGNSA. The CDR3 is CASSSRGAGELFF. CDR3 coding DNA: TGTGCCAGCAGTTCTAGGGGGGCCGGGGAGCTGTTTTTT.

The V call is TRBV6-6, the J call TRBJ2-2; D is undetermined. Germline V gene sequence: CDR1 MNHNY, CDR2 SVGAGI (reference sequence). V was cut by 3 bases and J by 5 bases, with 13 bases left in between. The CDR3 consists of 15 residues. In nucleotides, the CDR3 is TGTGCCAGCAGTTATTTAAGTCATGGAACCGGGGAGCTGTTTTTT. Translation gives CASSYLSHGTGELFF.

This clone was observed a single time. The V gene is TRBV29-1, the J gene TRBJ2-2; D is unresolved. CDR1 SQVTM and CDR2 ANQGSEA come from the germline V gene. The CDR3 is 17 residues long. V dropped 3 bases and J dropped 0 bases, with 17 bases sitting between them. The CDR3 region is CSVEGGWPDSNTGELFF. Written as DNA, the CDR3 is TGCAGCGTTGAGGGTGGATGGCCCGATTCGAACACCGGGGAGCTGTTTTTT.

On this clone: At one of its ends the junction is not consistent with the germline gene, which may arise from a read error. The V and J genes are TRBV6-1 and TRBJ1-6; D gene ambiguous. Germline CDR1 is MNHNS and CDR2 is SASEGT. There are 13 residues in the CDR3. In DNA, the CDR3 is TGTGCCAGCAGGGAAGACTCCGATTCACCCCTCCACTTT. Its protein is CASREDSDSPLHF.

The chain joins TRBV5-1 to TRBJ2-2; D ambiguous. Germline-derived CDR1 and CDR2 are SGHRS and YFSETQ. Trimming pared 6 bases from V and 1 base from J, leaving 4 bases between. The CDR3 is 12 residues long. CDR3 in DNA: TGCGCCAGCACCGTGAACACCGGGGAGCTGTTTTTT. It yields the protein CASTVNTGELFF.

The chain employs TRBV29-1 and TRBJ2-3; D is possibly TRBD1 (6 bases). The ends were cut back, 6 bases at V and 0 bases at J, with 13 bases in the middle. Germline CDR1 reads SQVTM; CDR2 reads ANQGSEA. This CDR3 region has 14 residues. CDR3 amino acids: CSVIRTASTDTQYF. The CDR3 DNA is TGCAGCGTGATAAGGACAGCGAGCACAGATACGCAGTATTTT.

This clone has a handful of counts. The rearrangement uses TRBV30 and TRBJ1-1; possibly TRBD1 for D (6 bases). Germline V gives CDR1 GTSNPN, CDR2 SVGIG (reference sequence). The CDR3 contains 14 residues. The ends were cut back, 3 bases at V and 4 bases at J, with 15 bases in the middle. The chain's CDR3 is CAWSVLSRGTEAFF. CDR3 DNA: TGTGCCTGGAGCGTCCTCAGCAGGGGCACTGAAGCTTTCTTT.

The chain combines TRBV5-1 with TRBJ2-6, with D unclear. This CDR3 is 17 amino acids long. V was trimmed by 1 base and J by 4 bases, leaving 15 bases between them. Germline V lookup: CDR1 SGHRS, CDR2 YFSETQ. The CDR3 bases are TGCGCCAGCAGCTTGACTACGCCTCGGATCGGGGCCAACGTCCTGACTTTC. Encoded protein: CASSLTTPRIGANVLTF.

This sequence joins TRBV4-1 and TRBJ2-3; 10 nucleotides agree with TRBD1. Trimming removed 4 bases from V and 3 bases from J; junction bases left unmatched: 4. CDR3 length: 15 residues. CDR1 and CDR2 from the germline V gene are MGHRA and YSYEKL. CDR3: CASSRDRGRTDTQYF. The CDR3 region has the DNA TGCGCCAGCAGCCGAGACAGGGGGCGGACAGATACGCAGTATTTT.

The V call is TRBV18, the J call TRBJ2-2; unclear D gene. Germline V lookup: CDR1 KGHSH, CDR2 LQKENI. The CDR3 loop spans 15 amino acids. Trimming took 1 base from V and 3 from J, leaving 9 bases between them. The CDR3 reads CASSPQGRDTGELFF. The DNA of the CDR3 is TGTGCCAGCTCACCACAGGGTCGGGACACCGGGGAGCTGTTTTTT.

The rearrangement joins TRBV6-1 to TRBJ2-5, with D uncertain. CDR1 MNHNS and CDR2 SASEGT come from the germline V gene. Trimming removed 0 bases at V and 7 bases at J, with 9 bases between. CDR3 length equals 13 residues. CDR3 sequence: CASSEATKGTQYF. CDR3 sequence (DNA): TGTGCCAGCAGTGAAGCGACGAAAGGGACCCAGTACTTC.

The V call is TRBV30, the J call TRBJ1-6, with no clear D. V was clipped by 0 bases and J by 6 bases, with 9 bases between them. The germline V gene has CDR1 GTSNPN and CDR2 SVGIG (reference sequence). The CDR3 is 14 amino acids. The CDR3 nucleotides are TGTGCCTGGAGTGTACGGGCAACTAATTCACCCCTCCACTTT. Its translation is CAWSVRATNSPLHF.